This T cell receptor (beta chain) was identified in a study of T cell responses to AZD1222 COVID-19 vaccine (dated by TCRdb to the early 2020s). Study-level background: AZD1222 recipients given second doses at about 4 weeks or at about 12 weeks were pooled, since spike-specific TCR depth and breadth were not found to differ between the two schedules. A total of roughly 240 trial participants underwent TCR sequencing, of whom 207 received two doses of AZD1222 and some 26 received two doses of the MenACWY control vaccine. Enrollment into the trials was organized by age into subgroups of 18-55, 56-69 and 70-plus years, and those subgroups contained roughly 150, 30 and 60 TCR-sequenced participants, respectively.

The intended sense of this specimen's time point label: baseline before first vaccination. The vaccinee samples were drawn from two UK trials, COV001 and COV002, one of which was a single-blind randomized controlled phase 2/3 trial testing AZD1222 (ChAdOx1 nCoV-19) in healthy adults. For TCRbeta chain sequencing, PBMC samples from trial participants were taken at day 0 and at day 28 after the second dose. Points the paper makes about the study in general: Participants were mostly white British and included more females than males, and it was suggested by the authors that clonal diversity may have been underestimated. No day 14 peak-response samples were available, so repertoires were characterized only after the peak T cell response. Vaccine-associated CD4 TCRs spanned the whole spike protein, with dominant responses in regions 160-218 and 743-854. Spike-specific TCR breadth and depth rose significantly after two AZD1222 doses compared with day 0 and with MenACWY recipients. Reportedly, almost half of the unique spike-specific TCRs recognized epitopes lying outside the regions that are mutated in the B.1.351 and B.1.1.7 variants. Conclusions about previously exposed vaccinees are limited because only five to seven AZD1222 recipients were SARS-CoV-2 seropositive at baseline. The 56-69-year group was small, and its depth increase did not reach significance, likely because of low power.

Counted from cysteine to phenylalanine, this CDR3 has 12 amino acids. Of the read, only the CDR3 DNA is kept; its 36 bases are in frame from base 1. The trim is 10 bases for V and 4 bases for J, with a gap of 12 bases between the germline ends. To note about this clone: The target of this receptor is not known. Qualities for individual bases were not recorded, and no much larger clone is one base off.

The CDR3 regions of human TCRbeta chains were analyzed by immunosequencing. Per the original workflow: Repertoire TCRs were checked for matches against a reference library of SARS-CoV-2-specific TCRs that had been generated using the MIRA antigen-specificity platform. Breadth was defined as the fraction of unique TCRs that were SARS-CoV-2-associated, and depth was defined as the fraction of total T cells that were SARS-CoV-2-associated. Each spike-specific TCR was assigned to its reactive spike region and to a CD4 or CD8 class using the MIRA data. Log10-transformed breadth and depth values were compared by one-way ANOVA with Sidak's multiple comparisons tests. TCRdb mirrors the immuneACCESS table, restricted to in-frame sequences. Some clones are absent from its copies; in checked studies, under half trace to an unresolved V gene, and the reason for the others is unknown. D and trimming were read from the DNA, whereas the V and J calls and clone size are those reported in that table. The sample yields around 130,000 clones; more than 85% were counted once. Together, the top ten hold 4.5% to 6% of the sample.

The rearranged segments are TRBV12-3 or TRBV12-4 and TRBJ2-3, with the D segment possibly TRBD1 or TRBD2, each aligning over 5 bases. The receptor was isolated from an adult in good health. This specimen consisted of peripheral blood, obtained on day 0 of AZD1222 vaccination. The CDR3 in this case is CATRGSADTQYF. The sequenced DNA: TGTGCCACCCGGGGCAGCGCAGATACGCAGTATTTT.